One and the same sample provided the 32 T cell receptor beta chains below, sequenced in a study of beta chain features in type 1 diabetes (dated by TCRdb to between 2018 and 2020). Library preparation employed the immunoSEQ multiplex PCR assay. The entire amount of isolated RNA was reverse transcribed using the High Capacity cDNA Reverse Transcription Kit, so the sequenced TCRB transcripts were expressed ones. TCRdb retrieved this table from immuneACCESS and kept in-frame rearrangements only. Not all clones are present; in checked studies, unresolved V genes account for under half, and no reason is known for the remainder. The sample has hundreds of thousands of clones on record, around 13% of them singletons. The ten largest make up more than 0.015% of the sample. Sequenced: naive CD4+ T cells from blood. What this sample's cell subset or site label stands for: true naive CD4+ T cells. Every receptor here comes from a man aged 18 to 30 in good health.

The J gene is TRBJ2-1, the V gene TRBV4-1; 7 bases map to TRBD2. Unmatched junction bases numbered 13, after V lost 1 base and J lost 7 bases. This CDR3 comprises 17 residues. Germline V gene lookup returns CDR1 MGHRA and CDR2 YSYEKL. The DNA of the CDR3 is TGCGCCAGCAGCCAAGGTTTAATGGGGAGGGCGGGGAATGAGCAGTTCTTC. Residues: CASSQGLMGRAGNEQFF.

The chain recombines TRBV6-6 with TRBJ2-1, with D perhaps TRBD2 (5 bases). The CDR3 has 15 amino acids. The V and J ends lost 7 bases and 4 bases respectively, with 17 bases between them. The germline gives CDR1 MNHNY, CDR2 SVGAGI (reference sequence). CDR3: CASTALVARYNEQFF. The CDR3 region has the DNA TGTGCCAGCACTGCATTGGTAGCGAGGTACAATGAGCAGTTCTTC.

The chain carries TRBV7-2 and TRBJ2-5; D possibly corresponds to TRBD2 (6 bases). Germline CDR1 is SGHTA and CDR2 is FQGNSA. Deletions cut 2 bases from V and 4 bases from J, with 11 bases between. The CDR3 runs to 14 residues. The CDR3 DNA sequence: TGTGCCAGCAGCTTAAGGGCTAGCGCAGAGACCCAGTACTTC. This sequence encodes CASSLRASAETQYF.

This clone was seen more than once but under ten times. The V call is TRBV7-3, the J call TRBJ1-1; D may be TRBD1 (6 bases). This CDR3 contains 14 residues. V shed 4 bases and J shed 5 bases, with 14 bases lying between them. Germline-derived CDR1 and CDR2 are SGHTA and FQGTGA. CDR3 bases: TGTGCCAGCAGCTCCTCGGGGGGGCAGACTGAAGCTTTCTTT. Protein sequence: CASSSSGGQTEAFF.

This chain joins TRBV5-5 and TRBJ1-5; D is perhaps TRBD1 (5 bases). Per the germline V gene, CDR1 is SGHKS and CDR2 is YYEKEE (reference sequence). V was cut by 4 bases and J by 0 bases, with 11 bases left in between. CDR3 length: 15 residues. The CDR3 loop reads CASSLVGGSNQPQHF. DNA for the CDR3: TGTGCCAGCAGCCTCGTGGGGGGTAGCAATCAGCCCCAGCATTTT.

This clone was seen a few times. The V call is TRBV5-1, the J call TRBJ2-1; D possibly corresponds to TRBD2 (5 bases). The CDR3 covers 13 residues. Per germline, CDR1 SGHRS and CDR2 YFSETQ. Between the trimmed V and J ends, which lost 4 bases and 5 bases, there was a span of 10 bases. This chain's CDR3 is CASSPGGDNEQFF. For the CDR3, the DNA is TGCGCCAGCAGCCCCGGAGGAGACAATGAGCAGTTCTTC. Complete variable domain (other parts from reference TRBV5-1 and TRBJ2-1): KAGVTQTPRYLIKTRGQQVTLSCSPISGHRSVSWYQQTPGQGLQFLFEYFSETQRNKGNFPGRFSGRQFSNSRSEMNVSTLELGDSALYLCASSPGGDNEQFFGPGTRLTVL.

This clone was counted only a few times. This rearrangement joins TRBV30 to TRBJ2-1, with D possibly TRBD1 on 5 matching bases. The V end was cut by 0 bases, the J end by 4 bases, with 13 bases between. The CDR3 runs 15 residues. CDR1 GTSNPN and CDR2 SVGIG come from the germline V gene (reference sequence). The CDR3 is CAWSVRLNRYNEQFF. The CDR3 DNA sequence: TGTGCCTGGAGTGTCCGTCTAAACAGGTACAATGAGCAGTTCTTC.

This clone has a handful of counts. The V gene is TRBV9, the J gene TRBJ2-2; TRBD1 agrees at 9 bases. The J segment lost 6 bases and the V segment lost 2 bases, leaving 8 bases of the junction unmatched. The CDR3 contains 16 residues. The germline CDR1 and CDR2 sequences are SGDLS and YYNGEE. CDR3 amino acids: CASSVWGDRDSGELFF. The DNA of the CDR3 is TGTGCCAGCAGCGTCTGGGGGGACAGGGACTCCGGGGAGCTGTTTTTT.

The CDR3 spells CSARQTLNTEAFF. CDR3 nucleotide sequence: TGCAGCGCCCGACAGACGCTGAACACTGAAGCTTTCTTT. The rearrangement links TRBV29-1 to TRBJ1-1; D possibly corresponds to TRBD1 (5 bases). CDR1 is SQVTM, CDR2 ANQGSEA, per germline. V was trimmed by 7 bases and J by 0 bases, leaving 12 bases between them. The CDR3 consists of 13 residues. Drawing the rest from reference TRBV29-1 and TRBJ1-1, the complete variable domain is SAVISQKPSRDICQRGTSLTIQCQVDSQVTMMFWYRQQPGQSLTLIATANQGSEATYESGFVIDKFPISRPNLTFSTLTVSNMSPEDSSIYLCSARQTLNTEAFFGQGTRLTVV.

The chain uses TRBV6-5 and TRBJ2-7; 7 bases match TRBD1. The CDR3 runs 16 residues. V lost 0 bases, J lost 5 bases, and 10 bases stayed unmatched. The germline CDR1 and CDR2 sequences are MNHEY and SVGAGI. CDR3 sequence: CASSYSPTGVSNEQYF. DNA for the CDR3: TGTGCCAGCAGTTACTCGCCCACAGGGGTGAGCAACGAGCAGTACTTC.

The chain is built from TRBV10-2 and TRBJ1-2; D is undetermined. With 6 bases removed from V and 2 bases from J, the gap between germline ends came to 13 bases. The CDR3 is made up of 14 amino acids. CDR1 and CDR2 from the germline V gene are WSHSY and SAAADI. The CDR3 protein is CASSRIRENYGYTF. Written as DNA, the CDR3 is TGCGCCAGCAGCCGAATTCGGGAAAACTATGGCTACACCTTC.

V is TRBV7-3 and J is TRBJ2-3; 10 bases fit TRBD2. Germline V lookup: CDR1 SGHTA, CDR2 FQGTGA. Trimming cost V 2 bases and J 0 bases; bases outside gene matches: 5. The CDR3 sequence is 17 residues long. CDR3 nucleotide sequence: TGTGCCAGCAGCTTACAACTAGCGGGGCACAGCACAGATACGCAGTATTTT. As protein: CASSLQLAGHSTDTQYF. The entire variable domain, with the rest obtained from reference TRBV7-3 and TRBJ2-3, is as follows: GAGVSQTPSNKVTEKGKYVELRCDPISGHTALYWYRQSLGQGPEFLIYFQGTGAADDSGLPNDRFFAVRPEGSVSTLKIQRTERGDSAVYLCASSLQLAGHSTDTQYFGPGTRLTVL.

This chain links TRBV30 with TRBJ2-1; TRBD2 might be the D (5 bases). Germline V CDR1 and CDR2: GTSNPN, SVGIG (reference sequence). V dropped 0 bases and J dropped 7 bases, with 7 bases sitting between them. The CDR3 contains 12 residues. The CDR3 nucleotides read TGTGCCTGGAGTGTTCGGGGTAATGAGCAGTTCTTC. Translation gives CAWSVRGNEQFF.

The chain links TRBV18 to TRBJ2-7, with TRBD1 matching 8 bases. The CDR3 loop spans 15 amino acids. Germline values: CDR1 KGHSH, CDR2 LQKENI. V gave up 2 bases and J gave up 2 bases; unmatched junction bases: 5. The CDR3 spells CASSPNGQGTYEQYF. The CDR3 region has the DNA TGTGCCAGCTCACCAAACGGACAGGGAACCTACGAGCAGTACTTC.

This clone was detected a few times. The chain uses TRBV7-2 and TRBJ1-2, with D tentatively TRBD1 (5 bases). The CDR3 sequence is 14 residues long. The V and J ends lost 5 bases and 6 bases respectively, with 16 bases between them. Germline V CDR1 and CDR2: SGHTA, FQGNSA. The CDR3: CASSPFDRSHGYTF. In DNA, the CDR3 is TGTGCCAGCAGCCCTTTTGACAGATCCCATGGCTACACCTTC.

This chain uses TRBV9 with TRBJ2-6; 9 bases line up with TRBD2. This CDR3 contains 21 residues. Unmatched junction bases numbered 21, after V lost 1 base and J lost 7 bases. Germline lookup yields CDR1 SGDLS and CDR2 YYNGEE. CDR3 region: CASSVPLPYLAGPLVANVLTF. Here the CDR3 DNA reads TGTGCCAGCAGCGTACCGCTACCGTATCTAGCGGGGCCACTGGTCGCCAACGTCCTGACTTTC.

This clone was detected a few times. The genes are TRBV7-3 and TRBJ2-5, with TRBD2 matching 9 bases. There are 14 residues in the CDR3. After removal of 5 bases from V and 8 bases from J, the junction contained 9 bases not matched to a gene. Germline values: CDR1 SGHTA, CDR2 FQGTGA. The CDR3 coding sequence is TGTGCCAGCAGCCCAACTAGCGGGCGGGATACCCAGTACTTC. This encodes CASSPTSGRDTQYF. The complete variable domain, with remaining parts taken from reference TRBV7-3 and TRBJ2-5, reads GAGVSQTPSNKVTEKGKYVELRCDPISGHTALYWYRQSLGQGPEFLIYFQGTGAADDSGLPNDRFFAVRPEGSVSTLKIQRTERGDSAVYLCASSPTSGRDTQYFGPGTRLLVL.

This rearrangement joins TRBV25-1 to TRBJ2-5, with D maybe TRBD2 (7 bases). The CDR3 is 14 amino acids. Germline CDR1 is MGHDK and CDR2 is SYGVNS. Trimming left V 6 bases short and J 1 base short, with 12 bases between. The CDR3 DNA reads TGTGCCAGCAGACAGGGAGGGAGCCAAGAGACCCAGTACTTC. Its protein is CASRQGGSQETQYF.

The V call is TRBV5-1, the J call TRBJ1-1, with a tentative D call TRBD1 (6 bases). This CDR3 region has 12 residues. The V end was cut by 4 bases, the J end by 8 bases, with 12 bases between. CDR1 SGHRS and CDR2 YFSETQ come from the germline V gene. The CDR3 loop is CASSVPGTEAFF. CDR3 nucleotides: TGCGCCAGCAGCGTTCCCGGGACAGAAGCTTTCTTT.

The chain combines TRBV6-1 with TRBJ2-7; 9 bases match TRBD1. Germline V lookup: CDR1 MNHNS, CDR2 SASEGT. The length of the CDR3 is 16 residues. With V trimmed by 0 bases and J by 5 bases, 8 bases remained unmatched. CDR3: CASSEAKHRGLHEQYF. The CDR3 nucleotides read TGTGCCAGCAGTGAAGCCAAGCACAGGGGGCTGCACGAGCAGTACTTC.

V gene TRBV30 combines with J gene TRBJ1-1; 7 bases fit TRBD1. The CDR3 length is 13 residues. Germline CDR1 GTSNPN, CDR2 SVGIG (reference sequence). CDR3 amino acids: CASSLRTGPEAFF. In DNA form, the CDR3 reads TGTGCTTCTTCTCTGCGGACAGGACCCGAAGCTTTCTTT.

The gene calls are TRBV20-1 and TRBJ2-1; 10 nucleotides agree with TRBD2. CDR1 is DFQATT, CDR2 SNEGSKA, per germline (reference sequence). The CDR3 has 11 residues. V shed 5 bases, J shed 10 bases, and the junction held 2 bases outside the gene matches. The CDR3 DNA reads TGCAGTGCTGGGGGACTAGCGGAGCAGTTCTTC. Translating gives CSAGGLAEQFF.

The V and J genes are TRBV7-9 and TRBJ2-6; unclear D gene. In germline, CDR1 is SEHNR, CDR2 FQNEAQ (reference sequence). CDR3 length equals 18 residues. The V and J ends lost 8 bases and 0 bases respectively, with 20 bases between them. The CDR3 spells CASPSARYRISGANVLTF. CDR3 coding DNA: TGTGCCAGCCCTAGTGCGAGGTATCGGATCTCTGGGGCCAACGTCCTGACTTTC.

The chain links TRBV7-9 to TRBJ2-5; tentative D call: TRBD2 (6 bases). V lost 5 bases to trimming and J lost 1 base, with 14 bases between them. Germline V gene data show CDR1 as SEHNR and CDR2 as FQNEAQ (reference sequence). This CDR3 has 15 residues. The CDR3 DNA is TGTGCCAGCAGCCCCGGGGGACCGTCCCAAGAGACCCAGTACTTC. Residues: CASSPGGPSQETQYF.

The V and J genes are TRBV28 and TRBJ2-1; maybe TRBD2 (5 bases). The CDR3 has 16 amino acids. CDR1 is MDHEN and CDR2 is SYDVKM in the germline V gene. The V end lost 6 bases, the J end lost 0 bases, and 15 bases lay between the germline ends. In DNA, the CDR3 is TGTGCCAGCAGACTAACTAGGGCCAGCTCCTACAATGAGCAGTTCTTC. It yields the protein CASRLTRASSYNEQFF.

DNA for the CDR3: TGTGCCCAAAGGGACAGGGTTAAAAACACCGGGGAGCTGTTTTTT. Translating it yields CAQRDRVKNTGELFF. The chain has TRBV30 and TRBJ2-2, with 9 bases that match TRBD1. The J segment lost 2 bases and the V segment lost 8 bases, leaving 9 bases of the junction unmatched. The length of the CDR3 is 15 residues. Germline V gene sequence: CDR1 GTSNPN, CDR2 SVGIG (reference sequence).

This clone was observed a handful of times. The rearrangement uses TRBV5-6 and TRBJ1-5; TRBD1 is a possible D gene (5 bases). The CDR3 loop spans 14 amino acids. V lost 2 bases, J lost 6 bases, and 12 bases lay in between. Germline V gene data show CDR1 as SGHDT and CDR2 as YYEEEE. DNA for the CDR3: TGTGCCAGCAGCTTCAGAAGGGGAGGTCAGCCCCAGCATTTT. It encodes CASSFRRGGQPQHF. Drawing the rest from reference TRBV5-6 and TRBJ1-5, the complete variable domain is DAGVTQSPTHLIKTRGQQVTLRCSPKSGHDTVSWYQQALGQGPQFIFQYYEEEERQRGNFPDRFSGHQFPNYSSELNVNALLLGDSALYLCASSFRRGGQPQHFGDGTRLSIL.

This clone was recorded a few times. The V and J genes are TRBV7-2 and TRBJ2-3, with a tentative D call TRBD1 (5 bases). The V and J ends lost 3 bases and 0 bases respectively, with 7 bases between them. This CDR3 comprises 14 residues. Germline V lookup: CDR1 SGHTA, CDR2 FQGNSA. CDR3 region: CASSFRQSTDTQYF. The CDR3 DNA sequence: TGTGCCAGCAGCTTTCGACAGAGCACAGATACGCAGTATTTT.

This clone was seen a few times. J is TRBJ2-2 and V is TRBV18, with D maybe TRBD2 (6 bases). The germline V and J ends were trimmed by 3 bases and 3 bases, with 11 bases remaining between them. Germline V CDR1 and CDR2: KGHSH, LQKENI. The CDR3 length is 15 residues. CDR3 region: CASSPEWRDTGELFF. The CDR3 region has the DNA TGTGCCAGCTCACCGGAGTGGAGGGACACCGGGGAGCTGTTTTTT. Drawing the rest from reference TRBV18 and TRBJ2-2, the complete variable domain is NAGVMQNPRHLVRRRGQEARLRCSPMKGHSHVYWYRQLPEEGLKFMVYLQKENIIDESGMPKERFSAEFPKEGPSILRIQQVVRGDSAAYFCASSPEWRDTGELFFGEGSRLTVL.

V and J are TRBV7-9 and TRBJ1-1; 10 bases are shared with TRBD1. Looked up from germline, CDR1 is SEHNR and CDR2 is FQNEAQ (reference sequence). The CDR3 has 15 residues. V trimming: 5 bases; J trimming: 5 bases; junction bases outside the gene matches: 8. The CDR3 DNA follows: TGTGCCAGCAGCATAAGGACAGGGGGTCGTACTGAAGCTTTCTTT. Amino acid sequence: CASSIRTGGRTEAFF.

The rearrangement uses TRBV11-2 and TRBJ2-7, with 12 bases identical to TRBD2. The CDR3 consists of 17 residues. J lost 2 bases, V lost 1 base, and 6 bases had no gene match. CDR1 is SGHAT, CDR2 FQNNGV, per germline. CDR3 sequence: CASSLGTGLAGTYEQYF. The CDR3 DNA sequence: TGTGCCAGCAGCTTAGGAACCGGACTAGCGGGAACCTACGAGCAGTACTTC.

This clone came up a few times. The CDR3 region has the DNA TGCGCCAGCAGCCAAGAAGCAGGACAGGGTATACCCCTCCACTTT. It is translated as CASSQEAGQGIPLHF. The chain has TRBV4-3 and TRBJ1-6; TRBD1 matches 8 bases. Germline lookup yields CDR1 LGHNA and CDR2 YSLEER. This CDR3 region has 15 residues. The junction had 7 bases not matched to a gene; V was cut back by 0 bases and J by 12 bases.